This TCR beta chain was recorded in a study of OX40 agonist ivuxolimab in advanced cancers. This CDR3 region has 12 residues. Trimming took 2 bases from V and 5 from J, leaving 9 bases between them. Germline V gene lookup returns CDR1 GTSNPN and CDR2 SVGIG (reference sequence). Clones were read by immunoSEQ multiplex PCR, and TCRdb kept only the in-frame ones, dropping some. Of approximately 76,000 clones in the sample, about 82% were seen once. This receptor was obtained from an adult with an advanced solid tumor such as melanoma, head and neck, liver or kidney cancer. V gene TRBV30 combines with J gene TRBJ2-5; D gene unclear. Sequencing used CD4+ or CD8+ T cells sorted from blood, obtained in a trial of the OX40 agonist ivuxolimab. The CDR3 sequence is CAWSLSEETQYF. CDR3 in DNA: TGTGCCTGGAGTTTATCGGAGGAGACCCAGTACTTC.